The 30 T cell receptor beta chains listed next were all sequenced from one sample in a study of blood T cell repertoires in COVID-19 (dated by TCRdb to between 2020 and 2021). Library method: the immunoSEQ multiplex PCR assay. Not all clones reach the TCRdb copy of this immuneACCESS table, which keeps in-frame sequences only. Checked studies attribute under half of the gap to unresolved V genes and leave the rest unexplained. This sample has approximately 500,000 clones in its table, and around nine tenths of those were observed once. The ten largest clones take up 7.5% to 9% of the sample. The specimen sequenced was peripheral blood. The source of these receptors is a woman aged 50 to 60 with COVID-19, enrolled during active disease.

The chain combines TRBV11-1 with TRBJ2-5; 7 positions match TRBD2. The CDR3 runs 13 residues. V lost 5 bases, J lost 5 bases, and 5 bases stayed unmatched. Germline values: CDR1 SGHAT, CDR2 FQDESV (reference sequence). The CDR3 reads CASSRGVKETQYF. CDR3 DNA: TGTGCCAGCAGCCGGGGGGTAAAGGAGACCCAGTACTTC.

The CDR3 reads CASSYSAGGGYTEAFF. The CDR3 DNA follows: TGTGCCAGCAGTTACTCGGCAGGGGGCGGGTATACTGAAGCTTTCTTT. The chain combines TRBV6-6 with TRBJ1-1; 8 positions agree with TRBD1. V lost 0 bases and J lost 5; bases outside the gene matches: 8. From germline, CDR1 is MNHNY and CDR2 SVGAGI (reference sequence). The CDR3 extends over 16 amino acids.

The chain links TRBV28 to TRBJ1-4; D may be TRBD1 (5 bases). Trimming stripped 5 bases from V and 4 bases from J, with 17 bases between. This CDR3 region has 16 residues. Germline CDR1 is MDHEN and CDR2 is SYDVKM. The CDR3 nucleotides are TGTGCCAGCAGTCTCCATGGTGGGGCAGATAATGAAAAACTGTTTTTT. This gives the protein CASSLHGGADNEKLFF.

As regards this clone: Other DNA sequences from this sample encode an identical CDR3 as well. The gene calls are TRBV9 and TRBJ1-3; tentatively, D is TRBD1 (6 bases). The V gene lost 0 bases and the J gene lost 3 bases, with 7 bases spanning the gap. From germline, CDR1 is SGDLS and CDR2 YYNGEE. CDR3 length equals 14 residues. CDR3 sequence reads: CASSVEGDGNTIYF. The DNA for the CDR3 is TGTGCCAGCAGCGTAGAGGGGGATGGAAACACCATATATTTT. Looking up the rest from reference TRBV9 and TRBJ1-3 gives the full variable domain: DSGVTQTPKHLITATGQRVTLRCSPRSGDLSVYWYQQSLDQGLQFLIQYYNGEERAKGNILERFSAQQFPDLHSELNLSSLELGDSALYFCASSVEGDGNTIYFGEGSWLTVV.

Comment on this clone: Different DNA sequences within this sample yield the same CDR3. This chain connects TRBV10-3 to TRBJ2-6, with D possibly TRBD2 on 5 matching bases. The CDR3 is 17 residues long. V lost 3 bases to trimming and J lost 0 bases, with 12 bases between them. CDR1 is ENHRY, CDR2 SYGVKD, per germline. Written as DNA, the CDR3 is TGTGCCATCAGTGATAGAGGGCTGACCTCTGGGGCCAACGTCCTGACTTTC. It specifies CAISDRGLTSGANVLTF.

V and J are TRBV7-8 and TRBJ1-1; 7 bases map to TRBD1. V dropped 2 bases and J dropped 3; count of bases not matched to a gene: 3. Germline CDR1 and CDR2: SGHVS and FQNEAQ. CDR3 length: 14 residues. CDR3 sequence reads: CASSLRDSHTEAFF. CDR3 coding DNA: TGTGCCAGCAGCTTACGGGACAGCCACACTGAAGCTTTCTTT. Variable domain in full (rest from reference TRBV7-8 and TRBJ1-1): GAGVSQSPRYKVAKRGQDVALRCDPISGHVSLFWYQQALGQGPEFLTYFQNEAQLDKSGLPSDRFFAERPEGSVSTLKIQRTQQEDSAVYLCASSLRDSHTEAFFGQGTRLTVV.

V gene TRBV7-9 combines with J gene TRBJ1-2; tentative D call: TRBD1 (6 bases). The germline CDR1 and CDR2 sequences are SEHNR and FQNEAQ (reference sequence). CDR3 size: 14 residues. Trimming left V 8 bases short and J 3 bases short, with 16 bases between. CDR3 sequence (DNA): TGTGCCAGCGGGGCGGGGGCCTTGGACTATGGCTACACCTTC. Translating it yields CASGAGALDYGYTF.

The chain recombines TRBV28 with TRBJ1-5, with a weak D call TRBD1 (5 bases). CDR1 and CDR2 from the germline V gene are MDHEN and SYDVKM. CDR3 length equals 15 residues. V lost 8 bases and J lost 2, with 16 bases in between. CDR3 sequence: CASATVGEGNQPQHF. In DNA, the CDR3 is TGTGCCAGCGCAACAGTAGGGGAAGGCAATCAGCCCCAGCATTTT.

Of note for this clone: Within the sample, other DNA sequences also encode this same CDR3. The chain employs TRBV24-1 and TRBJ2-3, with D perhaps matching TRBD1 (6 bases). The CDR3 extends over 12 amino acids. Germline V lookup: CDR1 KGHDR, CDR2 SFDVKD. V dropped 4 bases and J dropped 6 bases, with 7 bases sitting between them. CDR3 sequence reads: CATSETGDTQYF. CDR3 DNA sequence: TGTGCCACCAGTGAAACAGGGGATACGCAGTATTTT.

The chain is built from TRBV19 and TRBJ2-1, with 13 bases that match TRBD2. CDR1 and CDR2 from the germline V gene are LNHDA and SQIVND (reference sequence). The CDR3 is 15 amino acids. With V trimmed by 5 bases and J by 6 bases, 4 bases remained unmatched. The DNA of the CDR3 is TGTGCCAGTAGTCCAACTAGCGGGGGGGCCAATGAGCAGTTCTTC. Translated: CASSPTSGGANEQFF.

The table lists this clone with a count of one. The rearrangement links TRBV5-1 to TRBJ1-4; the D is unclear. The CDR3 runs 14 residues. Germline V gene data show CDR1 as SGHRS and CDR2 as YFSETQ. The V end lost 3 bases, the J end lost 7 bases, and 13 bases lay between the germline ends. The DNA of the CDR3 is TGCGCCAGCAGCTGGTCCGGGGAGGGTGAAAAACTGTTTTTT. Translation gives CASSWSGEGEKLFF.

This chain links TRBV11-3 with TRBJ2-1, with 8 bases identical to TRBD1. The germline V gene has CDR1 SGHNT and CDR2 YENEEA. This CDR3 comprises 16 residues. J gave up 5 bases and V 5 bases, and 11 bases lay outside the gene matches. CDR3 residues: CASSPGRRQGNNEQFF. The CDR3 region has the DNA TGTGCCAGCAGCCCGGGGCGTAGACAGGGGAACAATGAGCAGTTCTTC.

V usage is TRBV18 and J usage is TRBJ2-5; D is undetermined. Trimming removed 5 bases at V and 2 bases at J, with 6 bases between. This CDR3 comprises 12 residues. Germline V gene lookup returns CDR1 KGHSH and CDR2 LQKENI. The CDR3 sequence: CASSDLQETQYF. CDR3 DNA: TGTGCCAGCTCAGACTTACAAGAGACCCAGTACTTC.

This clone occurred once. CDR3 nucleotide sequence: TGTGCCAGCAGTTCGGACAGGGGGGCAGATACGCAGTATTTT. Translation gives CASSSDRGADTQYF. The chain carries TRBV27 and TRBJ2-3; 10 nucleotides match TRBD1. Losses at the gene ends were 4 bases for V and 4 bases for J; bases not matched to a gene: 2. Germline V gene sequence: CDR1 MNHEY, CDR2 SMNVEV (reference sequence). This CDR3 region has 14 residues.

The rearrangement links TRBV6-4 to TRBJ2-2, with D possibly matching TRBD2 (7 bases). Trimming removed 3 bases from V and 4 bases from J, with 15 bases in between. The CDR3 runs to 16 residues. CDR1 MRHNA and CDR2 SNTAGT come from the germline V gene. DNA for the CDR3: TGTGCCAGCAGTGAAGGGCGGGGGCTACCCACCGGGGAGCTGTTTTTT. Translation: CASSEGRGLPTGELFF.

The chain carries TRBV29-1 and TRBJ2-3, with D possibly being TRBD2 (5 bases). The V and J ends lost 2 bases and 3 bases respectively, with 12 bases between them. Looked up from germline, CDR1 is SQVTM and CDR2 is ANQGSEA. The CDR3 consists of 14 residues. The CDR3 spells CSVESGGGTDTQYF. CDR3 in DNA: TGCAGCGTTGAATCTGGAGGTGGGACAGATACGCAGTATTTT.

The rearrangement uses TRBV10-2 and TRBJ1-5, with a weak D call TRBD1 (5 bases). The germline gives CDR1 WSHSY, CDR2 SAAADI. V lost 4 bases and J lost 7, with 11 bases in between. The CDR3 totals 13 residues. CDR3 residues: CASSGDYRQPQHF. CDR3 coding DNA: TGCGCCAGCAGTGGGGATTACAGGCAGCCCCAGCATTTT.

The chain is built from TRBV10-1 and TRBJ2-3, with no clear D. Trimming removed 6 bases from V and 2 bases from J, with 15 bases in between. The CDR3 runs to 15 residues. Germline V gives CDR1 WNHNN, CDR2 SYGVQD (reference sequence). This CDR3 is CASSIGGSFTDTQYF. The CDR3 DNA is TGCGCCAGCAGCATCGGCGGCTCATTCACAGATACGCAGTATTTT.

The DNA for the CDR3 is TGTGCCAGTAATCGGGGCACAGATACGCAGTATTTT. Protein: CASNRGTDTQYF. The chain couples TRBV19 to TRBJ2-3; D gene ambiguous. Trimming cost V 7 bases and J 1 base, with 6 bases left between them. The CDR3 consists of 12 residues. From germline, CDR1 is LNHDA and CDR2 SQIVND (reference sequence).

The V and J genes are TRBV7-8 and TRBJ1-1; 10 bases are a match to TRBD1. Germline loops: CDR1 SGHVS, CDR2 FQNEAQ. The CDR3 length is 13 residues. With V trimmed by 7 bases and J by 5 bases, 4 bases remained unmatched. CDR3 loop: CASKDRGRTEAFF. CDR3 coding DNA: TGTGCCAGCAAGGACAGGGGGAGGACTGAAGCTTTCTTT.

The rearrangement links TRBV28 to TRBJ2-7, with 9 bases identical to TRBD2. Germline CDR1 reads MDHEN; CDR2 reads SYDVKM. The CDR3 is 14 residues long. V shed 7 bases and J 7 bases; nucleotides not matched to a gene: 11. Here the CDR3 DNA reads TGTGCCAGCATCCCGGCGGGGGGGCTGGGAGAGCAGTACTTC. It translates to CASIPAGGLGEQYF.

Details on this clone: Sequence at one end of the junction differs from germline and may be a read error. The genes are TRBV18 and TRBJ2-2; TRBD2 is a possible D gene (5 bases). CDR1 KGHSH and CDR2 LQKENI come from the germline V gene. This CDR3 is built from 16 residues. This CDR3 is CASSPAGLANAGELFF. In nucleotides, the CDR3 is TGTGCCAGCTCACCTGCCGGACTTGCGAACGCCGGGGAGCTGTTTTTT. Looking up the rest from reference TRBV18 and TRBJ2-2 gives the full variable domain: NAGVMQNPRHLVRRRGQEARLRCSPMKGHSHVYWYRQLPEEGLKFMVYLQKENIIDESGMPKERFSAEFPKEGPSILRIQQVVRGDSAAYFCASSPAGLANAGELFFGEGSRLTVL.

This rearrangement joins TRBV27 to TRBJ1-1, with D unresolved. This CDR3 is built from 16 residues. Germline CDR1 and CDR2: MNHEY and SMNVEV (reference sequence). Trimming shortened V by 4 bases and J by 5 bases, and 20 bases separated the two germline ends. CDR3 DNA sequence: TGTGCCAGCAGTTCGGGGTGGGGTGGTGTTGGGACTGAAGCTTTCTTT. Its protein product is CASSSGWGGVGTEAFF.

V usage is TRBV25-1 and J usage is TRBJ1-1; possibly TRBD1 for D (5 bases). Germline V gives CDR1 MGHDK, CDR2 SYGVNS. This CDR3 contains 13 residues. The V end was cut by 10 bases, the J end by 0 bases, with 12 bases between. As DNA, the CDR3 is TGTGCCACCCAGCGGGGGATGAACACTGAAGCTTTCTTT. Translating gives CATQRGMNTEAFF.

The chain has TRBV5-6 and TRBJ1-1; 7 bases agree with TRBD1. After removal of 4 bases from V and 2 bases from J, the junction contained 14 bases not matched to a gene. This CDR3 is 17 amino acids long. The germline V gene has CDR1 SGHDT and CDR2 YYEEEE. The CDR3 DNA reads TGTGCCAGCAGCCACTCGCGCTCAGGGGGAAGAAACACTGAAGCTTTCTTT. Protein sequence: CASSHSRSGGRNTEAFF.

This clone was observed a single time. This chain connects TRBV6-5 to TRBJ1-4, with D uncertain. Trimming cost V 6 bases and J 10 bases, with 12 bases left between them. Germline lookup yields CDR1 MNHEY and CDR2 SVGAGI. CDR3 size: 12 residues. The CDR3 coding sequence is TGTGCCAGCAGACCCGTAGAGGGAAAACTGTTTTTT. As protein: CASRPVEGKLFF.

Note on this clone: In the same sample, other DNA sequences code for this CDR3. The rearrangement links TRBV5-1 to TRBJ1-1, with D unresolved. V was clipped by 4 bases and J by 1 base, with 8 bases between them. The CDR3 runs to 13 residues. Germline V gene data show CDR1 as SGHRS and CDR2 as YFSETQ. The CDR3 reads CASSGTANTEAFF. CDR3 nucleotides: TGCGCCAGCAGCGGTACAGCGAACACTGAAGCTTTCTTT.

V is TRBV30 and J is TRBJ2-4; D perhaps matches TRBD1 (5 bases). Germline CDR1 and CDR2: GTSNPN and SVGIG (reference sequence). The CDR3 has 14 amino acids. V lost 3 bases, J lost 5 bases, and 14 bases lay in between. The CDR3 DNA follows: TGTGCCTGGAGCTTCAGGGTACCCCAAAACATTCAGTACTTC. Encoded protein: CAWSFRVPQNIQYF.

The CDR3 nucleotides read TGTGCCAGTTCCAAAACGGGCACTGAAGCTTTCTTT. This sequence encodes CASSKTGTEAFF. The rearrangement links TRBV7-3 to TRBJ1-1; D remains unclear. Germline CDR1 and CDR2: SGHTA and FQGTGA. The CDR3 loop spans 12 amino acids. The ends were cut back, 9 bases at V and 4 bases at J, with 12 bases in the middle.

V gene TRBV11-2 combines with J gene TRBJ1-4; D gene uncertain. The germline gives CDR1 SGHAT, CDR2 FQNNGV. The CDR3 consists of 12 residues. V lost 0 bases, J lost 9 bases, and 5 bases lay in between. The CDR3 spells CASSLEGKKLFF. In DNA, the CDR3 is TGTGCCAGCAGCTTAGAGGGCAAAAAACTGTTTTTT.